A single sample gave rise to the 23 T cell receptor beta chains below, sequenced in a study of T-cell reconstitution after alpha-beta-depleted transplantation in children. Construction of the TCRbeta library involved unique molecular identifiers. TCRdb ran MiXCR on the PCR reads and lists one entry per CDR3 protein. The sample consists of 780,000 or so distinct CDR3 sequences, about 16% of them appearing once. This specimen was PBMCs, mostly from graft donor cells, taken 360 days after TCRalphabeta/CD19-depleted stem cell transplant. Receptors originate from a male patient under 18 who had a stem cell transplant for acute lymphoblastic leukemia, so the T cells may come from the graft donor.

There are many counts of this clonotype. The CDR3 spells CASSSTAGNTIYF. CDR3 coding DNA: TGTGCCAGCAGTTCGACCGCTGGAAACACCATATATTTT. The rearrangement links TRBV12-3 or TRBV12-4 to TRBJ1-3; the D is unclear. The CDR3 has 13 residues. The V end lost 4 bases, the J end lost 2 bases, and 6 bases lay between the germline ends.

This clonotype was recorded at least ten times. The rearrangement joins TRBV27 to TRBJ2-7, with a weak D call TRBD1 (5 bases). The ends were cut back, 4 bases at V and 2 bases at J, with 15 bases in the middle. There are 15 residues in the CDR3. Germline V gives CDR1 MNHEY, CDR2 SMNVEV (reference sequence). CDR3 bases: TGTGCCAGCAGTTGGAGTACAGGTTTCACCTACGAGCAGTACTTC. It translates to CASSWSTGFTYEQYF.

This sequence joins TRBV19 and TRBJ2-1; TRBD2 matches at 7 bases. Trimming took 4 bases from V and 5 from J; bases not matched to a gene: 5. CDR3 length equals 14 residues. Looked up from germline, CDR1 is LNHDA and CDR2 is SQIVND (reference sequence). CDR3 residues: CASSTGGSHNEQFF. The CDR3 nucleotides read TGTGCCAGTAGTACCGGCGGGAGCCACAATGAGCAGTTCTTC.

V gene TRBV19 combines with J gene TRBJ1-6; D is ambiguous. In germline, CDR1 is LNHDA, CDR2 SQIVND (reference sequence). The CDR3 is 16 residues long. V lost 9 bases and J lost 3, with 18 bases in between. In DNA form, the CDR3 reads TGTGCCAGCCGCGATAGGACTCTCGTCTATAATTCACCCCTCCACTTT. It specifies CASRDRTLVYNSPLHF.

The chain couples TRBV5-1 to TRBJ2-1; 10 nucleotides align to TRBD2. Germline lookup yields CDR1 SGHRS and CDR2 YFSETQ. V shed 3 bases and J 5 bases; nucleotides not matched to a gene: 8. The CDR3 has 16 amino acids. CDR3 region: CASSYPRTSGDNEQFF. CDR3 sequence (DNA): TGCGCCAGCAGCTACCCTAGGACTAGCGGTGACAATGAGCAGTTCTTC.

Worth noting for this clonotype: A much larger clone differs from this one at a single base, so this may be a read error. The rearrangement links TRBV20-1 to TRBJ1-1, with TRBD1 identical over 8 bases. This CDR3 has 14 amino acids. Germline V gives CDR1 DFQATT, CDR2 SNEGSKA (reference sequence). The CDR3 nucleotides are TGCAGTGCTAGAGGGGACAGGTTGAACACTGAAGCTTACTTT. The encoded protein is CSARGDRLNTEAYF.

This clonotype came up a few times. V gene TRBV11-1 combines with J gene TRBJ2-2; 9 positions match TRBD2. The CDR3 runs to 15 residues. CDR1 SGHAT and CDR2 FQDESV come from the germline V gene (reference sequence). V shed 2 bases and J 4 bases; nucleotides not matched to a gene: 2. CDR3 residues: CASSLSGRPTGELFF. The CDR3 DNA sequence: TGTGCCAGCAGCTTAAGCGGGAGGCCCACCGGGGAGCTGTTTTTT.

The genes are TRBV3-1 and TRBJ2-7; TRBD2 agrees at 13 bases. CDR1 LGHDT and CDR2 YNNKEL come from the germline V gene (reference sequence). V lost 4 bases and J lost 6; bases outside the gene matches: 21. This CDR3 has 20 amino acids. The DNA of the CDR3 is TGTGCCAGCAGCCGATACCGGGACAGGGTCCGGACTAGCGGGAGAAGCGAGCAGTACTTC. It yields the protein CASSRYRDRVRTSGRSEQYF.

The V call is TRBV5-1, the J call TRBJ2-7; TRBD1 matches at 8 bases. CDR3 length equals 15 residues. Per germline, CDR1 SGHRS and CDR2 YFSETQ. V shed 4 bases and J 2 bases; nucleotides not matched to a gene: 8. CDR3 sequence: CASSGAGTGTYEQYF. The CDR3 DNA is TGCGCCAGCAGCGGAGCCGGGACAGGTACCTACGAGCAGTACTTC.

This clonotype was seen many times. The chain uses TRBV4-1 and TRBJ2-1; 7 bases are shared with TRBD1. The V segment lost 0 bases and the J segment 8 bases; nucleotides outside the gene matches: 4. The CDR3 consists of 14 residues. Germline-derived CDR1 and CDR2 are MGHRA and YSYEKL. CDR3 residues: CASSQERGLYEQFF. The CDR3 region has the DNA TGCGCCAGCAGCCAAGAGAGGGGGCTCTATGAGCAGTTCTTC.

To note about this clonotype: Likely a read error: the CDR3 ends without its conserved phenylalanine or tryptophan. The V and J genes are TRBV7-8 and TRBJ2-5; 8 bases are shared with TRBD1. CDR1 and CDR2 from the germline V gene are SGHVS and FQNEAQ. CDR3 length equals 16 residues. The V segment lost 1 base and the J segment 4 bases; nucleotides outside the gene matches: 8. The CDR3 loop reads CASSLDGRTGLETQYV. The CDR3 bases are TGTGCCAGCAGCTTAGATGGCAGGACAGGGCTAGAGACCCAGTACGTC.

This clonotype was recorded a few times. J is TRBJ2-3 and V is TRBV7-3, with D maybe TRBD1 (6 bases). CDR3 length: 18 amino acids. The V gene lost 5 bases and the J gene lost 1 base, with 22 bases spanning the gap. The germline V gene encodes CDR1 SGHTA and CDR2 FQGTGA. CDR3 in amino acids: CASSARGSGQTGTDTQYF. CDR3 DNA sequence: TGTGCCAGCAGCGCAAGGGGCTCTGGACAGACAGGCACAGATACGCAGTATTTT.

The chain employs TRBV30 and TRBJ2-2, with D perhaps TRBD1 or TRBD2 (6 bases each). The germline CDR1 and CDR2 sequences are GTSNPN and SVGIG (reference sequence). The CDR3 length is 13 residues. V was shortened by 8 bases and J by 1 base, with 11 bases between the two germline ends. The chain's CDR3 is CAEGGGNTGELFF. CDR3 coding DNA: TGTGCCGAAGGAGGGGGGAACACCGGGGAGCTGTTTTTT.

This clonotype has a count of ten or more. The rearrangement uses TRBV29-1 and TRBJ2-1, with 8 bases identical to TRBD1. Trimming at V came to 3 bases and at J to 9 bases, leaving 7 bases not matched to a gene. The CDR3 has 13 residues. Germline V gene data show CDR1 as SQVTM and CDR2 as ANQGSEA. The CDR3, as DNA: TGCAGCGTTGACAGGGGGCCAAGCGGTGAGCAGTTCTTC. Translation gives CSVDRGPSGEQFF.

This clonotype was seen at least ten times. This chain connects TRBV11-2 to TRBJ2-1; tentatively, D is TRBD2 (6 bases). Trimming took off 5 bases at V and 4 bases at J, with 9 bases between the two ends. This CDR3 has 13 residues. CDR1 SGHAT and CDR2 FQNNGV come from the germline V gene. The CDR3 DNA sequence: TGTGCCAGCAGCCAACGGGGGTACAATGAGCAGTTCTTC. It encodes CASSQRGYNEQFF.

The rearrangement uses TRBV12-3 or TRBV12-4 and TRBJ1-6; 8 nucleotides line up with TRBD1. The CDR3 runs to 17 residues. With V trimmed by 4 bases and J by 4 bases, 9 bases remained unmatched. The CDR3 is CASSSGQAGVYNSPLHF. The CDR3 DNA reads as TGTGCCAGCAGTTCGGGACAGGCGGGAGTTTATAATTCACCCCTCCACTTT.

This clonotype was seen only a few times. The rearrangement links TRBV5-1 to TRBJ2-2, with D maybe TRBD2 (6 bases). V lost 0 bases and J lost 5, with 11 bases in between. The CDR3 length is 15 residues. Per the germline V gene, CDR1 is SGHRS and CDR2 is YFSETQ. The CDR3 protein is CASSLVAGKTGELFF. In DNA form, the CDR3 reads TGCGCCAGCAGCTTGGTGGCGGGGAAAACCGGGGAGCTGTTTTTT.

V and J are TRBV5-1 and TRBJ2-5; 8 bases are a match to TRBD2. Germline values: CDR1 SGHRS, CDR2 YFSETQ. The CDR3 is made up of 14 amino acids. Trimming cost V 0 bases and J 5 bases; bases outside gene matches: 3. As DNA, the CDR3 is TGCGCCAGCAGCTTGGTGCGGGGGGACGAGACCCAGTACTTC. It encodes CASSLVRGDETQYF.

This clonotype was seen only a few times. This chain joins TRBV24-1 and TRBJ1-1; D not resolved. The germline V gene has CDR1 KGHDR and CDR2 SFDVKD. This CDR3 has 14 amino acids. V was pared by 4 bases and J by 0 bases, with 8 bases between. In DNA form, the CDR3 reads TGTGCCACCAGTGAGGGCAGGATGAACACTGAAGCTTTCTTT. It yields the protein CATSEGRMNTEAFF.

The CDR3 nucleotides read TGTGCCAGCAGCTCGACCTCACTAGCGGGAGGGCCCTACGAGCAGTACTTC. This encodes CASSSTSLAGGPYEQYF. The chain recombines TRBV13 with TRBJ2-7; 13 bases line up with TRBD2. V shed 4 bases and J 2 bases; nucleotides not matched to a gene: 8. The CDR3 loop spans 17 amino acids. Germline CDR1 and CDR2: PRHDT and FYEKMQ (reference sequence).

The V gene is TRBV10-1, the J gene TRBJ2-1, with D maybe TRBD1 (6 bases). The germline gives CDR1 WNHNN, CDR2 SYGVQD (reference sequence). This CDR3 spans 14 amino acids. V gave up 4 bases and J gave up 9 bases, with 16 bases separating them. DNA of the CDR3: TGCGCCAGCAGTGTCAGGGGAAAATTCAGTGAGCAGTTCTTC. Its translation is CASSVRGKFSEQFF.

J is TRBJ1-1 and V is TRBV5-1; 7 bases match TRBD1. The CDR3 has 14 amino acids. The germline V gene encodes CDR1 SGHRS and CDR2 YFSETQ. The V and J ends lost 0 bases and 7 bases, in that order; junction bases with no gene match: 6. CDR3 sequence reads: CASSLARGVLEAFF. In DNA, the CDR3 is TGCGCCAGCAGCTTGGCCAGGGGGGTTCTTGAAGCTTTCTTT.

The chain uses TRBV7-8 and TRBJ2-1, with D tentatively TRBD2 (6 bases). Trimming took off 2 bases at V and 8 bases at J, with 10 bases between the two ends. CDR3 length: 13 residues. The germline V gene has CDR1 SGHVS and CDR2 FQNEAQ. CDR3 sequence: CASSLYGSHEQFF. DNA for the CDR3: TGTGCCAGCAGCTTATACGGGAGTCATGAGCAGTTCTTC. Full variable domain (missing parts from reference TRBV7-8 and TRBJ2-1): GAGVSQSPRYKVAKRGQDVALRCDPISGHVSLFWYQQALGQGPEFLTYFQNEAQLDKSGLPSDRFFAERPEGSVSTLKIQRTQQEDSAVYLCASSLYGSHEQFFGPGTRLTVL.